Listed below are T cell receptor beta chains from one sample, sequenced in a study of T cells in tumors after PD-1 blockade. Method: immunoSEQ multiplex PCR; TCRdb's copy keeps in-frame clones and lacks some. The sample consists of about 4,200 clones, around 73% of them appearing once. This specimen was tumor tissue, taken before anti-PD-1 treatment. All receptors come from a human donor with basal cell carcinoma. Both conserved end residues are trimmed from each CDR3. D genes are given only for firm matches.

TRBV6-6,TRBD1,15,ASSLRDRVLVIEKLF
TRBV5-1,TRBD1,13,ASSPRQGRQETQY
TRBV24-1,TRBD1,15,ATSDLSGTGRGETQY
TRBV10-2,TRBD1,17,ASRPALGTGGAWGEKLF
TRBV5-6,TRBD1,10,ASSQGATEAF
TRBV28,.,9,ASSSPYGYT
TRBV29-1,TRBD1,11,SAGTGTGYGYT
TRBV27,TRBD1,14,ASSSQGDLSNQPQH
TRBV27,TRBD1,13,ASSTPGDRAETQY
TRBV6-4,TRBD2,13,ASSVTSGGTDTQY
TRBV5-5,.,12,ASSLGGQDYGYT
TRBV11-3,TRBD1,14,ASSFGTGKITGELF
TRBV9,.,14,ASSVATGRGTDTQY
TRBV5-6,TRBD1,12,ASTLTGGRYEQY
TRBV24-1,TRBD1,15,ATSDLTVGQHTGELF
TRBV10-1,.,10,ASNRDTGELF
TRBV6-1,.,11,ASSEWFSTEAF
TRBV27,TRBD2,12,ASSLRAGGYEQY
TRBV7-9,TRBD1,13,ASSFTGGGSYEQY
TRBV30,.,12,AWSVSGVGSPLH
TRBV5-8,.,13,ASSLALRSSYEQY
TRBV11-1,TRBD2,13,ASSLRAGGPDEQF
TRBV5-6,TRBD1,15,ASSGAGDRVGTGELF
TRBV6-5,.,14,ASSYSGDLAKNIQY
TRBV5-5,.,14,ASSLEPWGGNTEAF
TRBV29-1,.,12,SVEVLARTGELF
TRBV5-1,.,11,ASSTSFYNEQF
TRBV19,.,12,ASSGGLENQPQH
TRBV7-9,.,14,ASSLNPDSSYNEQF
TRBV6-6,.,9,ASSRDYEQY